Each of the 30 T cell receptor beta chains below was sequenced from the same sample in a study of blood T cells in healthy people across ages. Then a second PCR, running roughly 6 to 11 cycles, was carried out with a sample-barcoded 5' primer and a J-beta primer mix. Each CDR3 protein is one row after TCRdb ran MiXCR on the 5' RACE reads. There are roughly 650,000 distinct CDR3 sequences in the sample; roughly 32% occur only once, and roughly 14% lies in the top ten. Sequenced material: blood. These TCRs come from a woman older than 75 in good health.

As regards this clonotype: This may come from a read error, since a much larger clone is one base off. The rearrangement uses TRBV7-2 and TRBJ1-1; D gene unclear. CDR3 length equals 13 residues. The V end was cut by 5 bases, the J end by 9 bases, with 16 bases between. The germline gives CDR1 SGHTA, CDR2 FQGNSA. CDR3 sequence: CASSQHALTKAFF. The CDR3 DNA follows: TGTGCCAGCAGCCAACACGCACTGACTAAAGCTTTCTTT.

At least ten counts were recorded for this clonotype. The chain has TRBV27 and TRBJ2-1; D is perhaps TRBD2 (5 bases). Looked up from germline, CDR1 is MNHEY and CDR2 is SMNVEV (reference sequence). The V and J ends lost 3 bases and 8 bases respectively, with 11 bases between them. CDR3 length equals 13 residues. The CDR3 DNA sequence: TGTGCCAGCAGTTTTAAGCGGAACGATGAGCAGTTCTTC. Protein sequence: CASSFKRNDEQFF.

There are many counts of this clonotype. The chain joins TRBV6-4 to TRBJ1-2, with D uncertain. The CDR3 is 14 residues long. CDR1 MRHNA and CDR2 SNTAGT come from the germline V gene. Trimming left V 4 bases short and J 4 bases short, with 13 bases between. The CDR3 here is CASSAEGSPYGYTF. The CDR3 DNA follows: TGTGCCAGCAGTGCCGAAGGGTCTCCCTATGGCTACACCTTC.

The V gene is TRBV5-1, the J gene TRBJ2-7; D is perhaps TRBD2 (6 bases). The CDR3 covers 15 residues. The germline V gene has CDR1 SGHRS and CDR2 YFSETQ. Trimming left V 1 base short and J 2 bases short, with 13 bases between. The DNA for the CDR3 is TGCGCCAGCAGCTTGACGGGGGACTTTCCCTACGAGCAGTACTTC. This encodes CASSLTGDFPYEQYF.

The J gene is TRBJ2-7, the V gene TRBV29-1; possibly TRBD2 for D (7 bases). This CDR3 has 15 residues. Germline V gene data show CDR1 as SQVTM and CDR2 as ANQGSEA. V was shortened by 0 bases and J by 1 base, with 13 bases between the two germline ends. The CDR3 DNA reads as TGCAGCGTTGAAGAAAGGCGGGGGCCATCCTACGAGCAGTACTTC. It codes for CSVEERRGPSYEQYF.

Many counts were recorded for this clonotype. The chain carries TRBV20-1 and TRBJ1-5; TRBD1 agrees at 8 bases. Trimming removed 3 bases from V and 3 bases from J; junction bases left unmatched: 4. This CDR3 has 14 amino acids. Germline CDR1 DFQATT, CDR2 SNEGSKA (reference sequence). The CDR3 region has the DNA TGCAGTGCTAGCGCGGACAGGGACAATCAGCCCCAGCATTTT. Encoded protein: CSASADRDNQPQHF.

This chain uses TRBV4-1 with TRBJ1-3; the D gene is possibly TRBD1 (6 bases). The V end lost 0 bases, the J end lost 0 bases, and 9 bases lay between the germline ends. CDR1 is MGHRA, CDR2 YSYEKL, per germline. The CDR3 sequence is 16 residues long. In DNA form, the CDR3 reads TGCGCCAGCAGCCAAGATCGAGGGGGCTCTGGAAACACCATATATTTT. Translating it yields CASSQDRGGSGNTIYF.

This clonotype was observed a few times. This sequence joins TRBV4-1 and TRBJ2-7; 7 nucleotides align to TRBD1. The CDR3 covers 16 residues. The junction had 13 bases not matched to a gene; V was cut back by 2 bases and J by 6 bases. Per germline, CDR1 MGHRA and CDR2 YSYEKL. CDR3 DNA sequence: TGCGCCAGCAGCCAACTCCGGGACAGTGAAGGTGGCGAGCAGTACTTC. It specifies CASSQLRDSEGGEQYF.

This clonotype was recorded at least ten times. The CDR3 region is CASSPGPNTEAFF. The CDR3, as DNA: TGCGCCAGCAGCCCAGGTCCGAACACTGAAGCTTTCTTT. The J gene is TRBJ1-1, the V gene TRBV5-1; D call uncertain. Trimming took 4 bases from V and 1 from J, leaving 8 bases between them. This CDR3 is built from 13 residues. Germline V CDR1 and CDR2: SGHRS, YFSETQ.

This clonotype was found many times. J is TRBJ1-5 and V is TRBV12-3 or TRBV12-4; D unclear. The V and J ends lost 5 bases and 0 bases respectively, with 11 bases between them. The CDR3 is 15 amino acids. This CDR3 is CASSRAILSNQPQHF. Here the CDR3 DNA reads TGTGCCAGCAGTCGGGCCATCCTTAGCAATCAGCCCCAGCATTTT.

Points on this clonotype: One end of the junction does not line up with germline, which may come from a read error. The chain links TRBV7-9 to TRBJ2-4; the D is unclear. The CDR3 covers 9 residues. Germline-derived CDR1 and CDR2 are SEHNR and FQNEAQ (reference sequence). This CDR3 reads CASSEPGHF. CDR3 nucleotide sequence: TGTGCCAGCAGCGAGCCTGGTCACTTC.

V is TRBV7-2 and J is TRBJ1-6; tentative D call: TRBD1 (6 bases). CDR3 length equals 15 residues. Germline V gives CDR1 SGHTA, CDR2 FQGNSA. V lost 5 bases, J lost 5 bases, and 13 bases lay in between. The CDR3 here is CASSQGTNNNSPLHF. In nucleotides, the CDR3 is TGTGCCAGCAGCCAAGGGACAAATAATAATTCACCCCTCCACTTT.

In its sample, this clonotype was seen many times. The chain has TRBV4-2 and TRBJ2-3; D is tentatively TRBD1 or TRBD2 (6 bases each). Trimming pared 4 bases from V and 0 bases from J, leaving 11 bases between. The germline CDR1 and CDR2 sequences are LGHNA and YNFKEQ. The CDR3 extends over 15 amino acids. The CDR3 loop is CASSPGGTSTDTQYF. The CDR3 DNA sequence: TGTGCCAGCAGCCCCGGGGGCACTAGCACAGATACGCAGTATTTT.

This clonotype was observed once. The V gene is TRBV20-1, the J gene TRBJ2-7; a possible D gene is TRBD2 (5 bases). Trimming left V 0 bases short and J 5 bases short, with 11 bases between. Per the germline V gene, CDR1 is DFQATT and CDR2 is SNEGSKA (reference sequence). The CDR3 totals 13 residues. The CDR3 is CSARDRGSHEQYF. In DNA form, the CDR3 reads TGCAGTGCTAGAGACCGGGGTTCCCACGAGCAGTACTTC.

Regarding this clonotype: A much larger clone differs from this one at a single base, so this may be a read error. The chain recombines TRBV20-1 with TRBJ2-5, with TRBD2 matching over 10 bases. The germline gives CDR1 DFQATT, CDR2 SNEGSKA (reference sequence). With V trimmed by 7 bases and J by 5 bases, 10 bases remained unmatched. This CDR3 has 14 amino acids. The CDR3 DNA is TGCAGTGTTCTAAAGCGGGGGGGCCAGGAGACCCAGTACTTC. Protein sequence: CSVLKRGGQETQYF.

V gene TRBV29-1 combines with J gene TRBJ2-2; D not certain. The V end lost 5 bases, the J end lost 6 bases, and 10 bases lay between the germline ends. Germline assignment: CDR1 SQVTM and CDR2 ANQGSEA. The CDR3 has 12 amino acids. DNA for the CDR3: TGCAGCGTTCTTGGACCCCCCGGGGAGCTGTTTTTT. Translating gives CSVLGPPGELFF.

This clonotype was detected a few times. The V gene is TRBV9, the J gene TRBJ2-2, with D perhaps being TRBD1 or TRBD2 (7 bases each). The CDR3 has 17 amino acids. CDR1 SGDLS and CDR2 YYNGEE come from the germline V gene. With 3 bases removed from V and 0 bases from J, the gap between germline ends came to 15 bases. DNA of the CDR3: TGTGCCAGCAGCGCGCTTCCAGGGGGGGCGAACACCGGGGAGCTGTTTTTT. Protein: CASSALPGGANTGELFF.

This clonotype has at least ten counts. The chain joins TRBV5-1 to TRBJ2-7; 9 bases agree with TRBD2. CDR3 length: 16 amino acids. Trimming at V came to 0 bases and at J to 2 bases, leaving 6 bases not matched to a gene. Looked up from germline, CDR1 is SGHRS and CDR2 is YFSETQ. CDR3 sequence: CASSLGSLAGPYEQYF. The DNA of the CDR3 is TGCGCCAGCAGCTTGGGCAGTCTAGCGGGGCCCTACGAGCAGTACTTC.

This clonotype was detected a few times. The J gene is TRBJ1-5, the V gene TRBV10-3; 11 bases fit TRBD1. This CDR3 contains 14 residues. Germline CDR1 and CDR2: ENHRY and SYGVKD. Trimming at V came to 10 bases and at J to 1 base, leaving 3 bases not matched to a gene. The chain's CDR3 is CATRTGGSNQPQHF. DNA of the CDR3: TGTGCCACTAGGACAGGGGGCAGCAATCAGCCCCAGCATTTT.

V is TRBV24-1 and J is TRBJ2-4; TRBD1 aligns across 12 bases. Germline trimming cut 4 bases from V and 15 bases from J; bases unmatched to any gene: 12. Germline assignment: CDR1 KGHDR and CDR2 SFDVKD. This CDR3 has 15 residues. CDR3 amino acids: CATSEPGTGGDLRYF. CDR3 DNA: TGTGCCACCAGTGAGCCCGGGACAGGGGGCGATCTGAGGTACTTC.

A note on this clonotype: The junction differs from germline at one of its ends, possibly a read error. The rearrangement uses TRBV15 and TRBJ2-2, with D possibly matching TRBD1 (6 bases). The CDR3 consists of 16 residues. Germline V gene sequence: CDR1 LNHNV, CDR2 YYDKDF (reference sequence). The CDR3 nucleotides read TGTGCCACCAGCAGAGATCAGGGACAAGGGACCGGGGAGCGGTTTTTT. It specifies CATSRDQGQGTGERFF.

This clonotype has a count of ten or more. The chain combines TRBV7-9 with TRBJ2-1; no definite D call. V lost 5 bases and J 7 bases, leaving 12 bases between the germline ends. Germline V CDR1 and CDR2: SEHNR, FQNEAQ (reference sequence). This CDR3 has 13 residues. The chain's CDR3 is CASSPRMANEQFF. CDR3 sequence (DNA): TGTGCCAGCAGCCCTAGGATGGCGAATGAGCAGTTCTTC.

This clonotype was picked up many times. V gene TRBV6-6 combines with J gene TRBJ1-2; D may be TRBD1 (6 bases). This CDR3 has 13 residues. The germline gives CDR1 MNHNY, CDR2 SVGAGI (reference sequence). Trimming took off 7 bases at V and 7 bases at J, with 16 bases between the two ends. CDR3: CASNGQGLSGYTF. The CDR3 DNA reads TGTGCCAGCAATGGGCAGGGGTTAAGTGGCTACACCTTC.

This clonotype was recorded many times. The chain carries TRBV12-3 or TRBV12-4 and TRBJ1-1; no firm D call. The CDR3 has 12 residues. The ends were cut back, 3 bases at V and 10 bases at J, with 12 bases in the middle. The CDR3 DNA reads TGTGCCAGCAGTTTGTTCAAGGCCACAGCTTTCTTT. Protein: CASSLFKATAFF.

The genes are TRBV5-6 and TRBJ1-1, with 8 bases fitting TRBD1. Germline V gene lookup returns CDR1 SGHDT and CDR2 YYEEEE. This CDR3 is built from 15 residues. The V gene end was trimmed by 4 bases and the J gene end by 3 bases; junction bases not matched to a gene: 8. CDR3: CASSPGQGRHTEAFF. As DNA, the CDR3 is TGTGCCAGCAGCCCTGGACAGGGCCGACACACTGAAGCTTTCTTT.

This chain links TRBV6-5 with TRBJ1-4; D is uncertain. The CDR3 runs 13 residues. Trimming stripped 4 bases from V and 8 bases from J, with 11 bases between. Germline V gene sequence: CDR1 MNHEY, CDR2 SVGAGI. CDR3 nucleotides: TGTGCCAGCAGTTTGGAGGTGCGGGAAAAACTGTTTTTT. This sequence encodes CASSLEVREKLFF.

This clonotype was seen a few times. A much larger clone differs by one base, so this may be a read error. J is TRBJ2-5 and V is TRBV5-1; perhaps D is TRBD1 or TRBD2 (5 bases each). The CDR3 is 13 amino acids. Deletions cut 0 bases from V and 4 bases from J, with 7 bases between. The germline CDR1 and CDR2 sequences are SGHRS and YFSETQ. The CDR3 sequence is CASSLDGGETQYF. CDR3 bases: TGCGCCAGCAGCTTGGATGGGGGAGAGACCCAGTACTTC.

Many counts were recorded for this clonotype. This sequence joins TRBV5-1 and TRBJ2-4; unclear D gene. CDR1 is SGHRS and CDR2 is YFSETQ in the germline V gene. The CDR3 loop spans 14 amino acids. V lost 0 bases and J lost 6, with 10 bases in between. The CDR3 DNA reads TGCGCCAGCAGCTTGGGGACCGCGGCAAACATTCAGTACTTC. This encodes CASSLGTAANIQYF.

In this sample, this clonotype turned up a few times. CDR3 coding DNA: TGTGCCTGGAATCGGGACAGGGGGGACAATGAGCAGTTCTTC. Translating it yields CAWNRDRGDNEQFF. The V and J genes are TRBV30 and TRBJ2-1; 11 bases fit TRBD1. Germline-derived CDR1 and CDR2 are GTSNPN and SVGIG (reference sequence). Trimming cost V 4 bases and J 5 bases; bases outside gene matches: 4. The CDR3 totals 14 residues.

A word on this clonotype: This could be a read error, since a much larger clone is one nucleotide away. The rearrangement links TRBV5-1 to TRBJ2-3; maybe TRBD2 (5 bases). This CDR3 has 14 residues. Germline V gene sequence: CDR1 SGHRS, CDR2 YFSETQ. CDR3 sequence: CACSLVGLTDTQYF. DNA of the CDR3: TGCGCCTGCAGCTTGGTCGGACTCACAGATACGCAGTATTTT.